This TCR beta chain was sequenced for a study of vaccination and CD4 T cells after COVID-19. Background on the study: The authors used overlapping spike peptides from SARS-CoV-2, HCoV-NL63, HCoV-OC43 and HCoV-229E to stimulate cells.

Regarding treatment: approximately 9-day PBMC culture with coronavirus spike peptide pools or control peptides (ViraFEST assay). This clonotype was detected only a few times. Its antigen is not identified. Sequenced with the Oncomine TCR Beta short-read assay was DNA taken from cultured CD4+ T cells. TCRdb called the PCR reads again in MiXCR, with one record for every CDR3 protein. The profile shows approximately 7,000 distinct CDR3 sequences, roughly 23% of them singletons. The source of this sequence is a human donor who had recovered from COVID-19. The sample here was CD4+ T cells from blood, cultured in vitro, taken after SARS-CoV-2 vaccination.

Written as DNA, the CDR3 is TGCAGCGTAACAGGGACAGGGGGCGCGTCCTACGAGCAGTACTTC. Its protein product is CSVTGTGGASYEQYF. The V call is TRBV29-1, the J call TRBJ2-7; 12 nucleotides agree with TRBD1. The V segment lost 6 bases and the J segment 1 base; nucleotides outside the gene matches: 7. Germline CDR1 is SQVTM and CDR2 is ANQGSEA. The CDR3 has 15 residues.